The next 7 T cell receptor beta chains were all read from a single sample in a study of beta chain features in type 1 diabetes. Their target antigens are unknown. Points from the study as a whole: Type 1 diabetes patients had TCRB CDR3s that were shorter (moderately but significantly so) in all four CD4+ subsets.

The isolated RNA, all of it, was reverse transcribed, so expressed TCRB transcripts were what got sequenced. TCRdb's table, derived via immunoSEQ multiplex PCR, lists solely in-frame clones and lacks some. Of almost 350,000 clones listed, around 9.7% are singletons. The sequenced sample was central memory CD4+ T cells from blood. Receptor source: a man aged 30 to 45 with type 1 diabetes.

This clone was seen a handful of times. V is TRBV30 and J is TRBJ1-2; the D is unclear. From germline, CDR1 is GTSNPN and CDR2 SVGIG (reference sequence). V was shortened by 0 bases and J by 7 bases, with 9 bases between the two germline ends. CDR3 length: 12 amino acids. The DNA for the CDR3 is TGTGCCTGGAGTGTAACCCGTGGTGGCTACACCTTC. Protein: CAWSVTRGGYTF.

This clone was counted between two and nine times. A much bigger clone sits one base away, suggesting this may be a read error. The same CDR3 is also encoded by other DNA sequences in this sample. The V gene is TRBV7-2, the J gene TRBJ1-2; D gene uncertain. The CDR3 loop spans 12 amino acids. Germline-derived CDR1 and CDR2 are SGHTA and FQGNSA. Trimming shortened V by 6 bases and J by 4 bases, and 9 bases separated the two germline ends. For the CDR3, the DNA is TGTGCCAGCAGTTTACACGGCTATGGCTACACCTTC. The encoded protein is CASSLHGYGYTF.

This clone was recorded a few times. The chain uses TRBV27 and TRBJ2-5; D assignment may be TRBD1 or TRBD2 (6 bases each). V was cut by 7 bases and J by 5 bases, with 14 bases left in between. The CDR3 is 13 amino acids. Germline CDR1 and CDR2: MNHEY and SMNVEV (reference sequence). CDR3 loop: CASKVGGRETQYF. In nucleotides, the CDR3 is TGTGCCAGCAAGGTGGGGGGCCGGGAGACCCAGTACTTC.

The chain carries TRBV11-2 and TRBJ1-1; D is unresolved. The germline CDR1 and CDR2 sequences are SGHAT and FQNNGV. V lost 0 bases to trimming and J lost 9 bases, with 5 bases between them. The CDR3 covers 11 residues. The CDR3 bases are TGTGCCAGCAGCTTAGATCGAAAAGCTTTCTTT. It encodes CASSLDRKAFF.

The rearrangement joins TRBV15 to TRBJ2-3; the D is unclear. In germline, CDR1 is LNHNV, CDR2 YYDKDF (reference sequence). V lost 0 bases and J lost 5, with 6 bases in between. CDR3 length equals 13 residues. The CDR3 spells CATSRDGKDTQYF. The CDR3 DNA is TGTGCCACCAGCAGAGATGGGAAAGATACGCAGTATTTT. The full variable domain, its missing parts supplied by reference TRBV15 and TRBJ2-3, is DAMVIQNPRYQVTQFGKPVTLSCSQTLNHNVMYWYQQKSSQAPKLLFHYYDKDFNNEADTPDNFQSRRPNTSFCFLDIRSPGLGDTAMYLCATSRDGKDTQYFGPGTRLTVL.

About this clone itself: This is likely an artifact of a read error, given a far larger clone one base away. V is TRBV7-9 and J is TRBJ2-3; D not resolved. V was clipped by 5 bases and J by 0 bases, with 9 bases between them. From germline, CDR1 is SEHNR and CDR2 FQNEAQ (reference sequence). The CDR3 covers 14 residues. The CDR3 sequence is CASSPSLSTDTQYF. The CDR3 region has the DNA TGTGCCAGCAGCCCATCGCTCAGCACAGATACGCAGTATTTT.

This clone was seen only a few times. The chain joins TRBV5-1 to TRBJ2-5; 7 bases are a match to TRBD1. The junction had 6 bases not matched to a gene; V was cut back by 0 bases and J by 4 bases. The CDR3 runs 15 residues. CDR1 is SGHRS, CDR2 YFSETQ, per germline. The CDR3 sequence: CASSLDTGVGETQYF. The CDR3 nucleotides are TGCGCCAGCAGCTTGGATACAGGGGTTGGAGAGACCCAGTACTTC.